The source of this T cell receptor beta chain is a study of cytotoxic CD8 clonotypes in ibrutinib-treated CLL. Background on the study: With a range of 6 to 36, the median treatment time before response samples were taken was approximately 12 months.

For this clone: Its matching antigen is unknown.

Study results and limitations: A rise in clonality was seen at ibrutinib response, and a fall back toward baseline was seen at progression. Treatment saw public clonotypes, which were uncommon, either contract or stay stable.

Cryopreserved PBMCs yielded around 2.1 micrograms of genomic DNA for TCR beta libraries. V lost 3 bases, J lost 0 bases, and 15 bases stayed unmatched. The CDR3 covers 19 residues. Germline values: CDR1 MNHNS, CDR2 SASEGT. Measured with immunoSEQ multiplex PCR; TCRdb has only the in-frame clones, and not every one. The sample shows 250,000 to 350,000 clones, 76% of them seen only once. This clonotype was obtained from a human donor with chronic lymphocytic leukemia. Specimen: PBMCs, collected at disease progression, from a patient treated with ibrutinib. This rearrangement joins TRBV6-1 to TRBJ2-3; 7 bases match TRBD1. The CDR3 DNA is TGTGCCAGCAGTGACCTCCGACAGGGAATTCACGGTAGCACAGATACGCAGTATTTT. Its translation is CASSDLRQGIHGSTDTQYF.